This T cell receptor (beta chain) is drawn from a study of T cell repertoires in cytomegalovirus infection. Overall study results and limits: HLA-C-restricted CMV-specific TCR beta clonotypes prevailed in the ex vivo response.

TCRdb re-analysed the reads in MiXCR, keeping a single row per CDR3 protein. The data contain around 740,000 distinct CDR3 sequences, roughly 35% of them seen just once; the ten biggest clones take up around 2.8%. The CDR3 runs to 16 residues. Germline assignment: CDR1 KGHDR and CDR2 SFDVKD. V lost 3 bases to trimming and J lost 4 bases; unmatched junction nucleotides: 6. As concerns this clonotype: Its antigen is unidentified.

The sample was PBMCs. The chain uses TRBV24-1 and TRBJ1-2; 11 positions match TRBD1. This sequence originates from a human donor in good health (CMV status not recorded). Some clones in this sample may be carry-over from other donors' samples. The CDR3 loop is CATSDLGDRGTYGYTF. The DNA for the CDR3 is TGTGCCACCAGTGATCTGGGGGACAGGGGGACCTATGGCTACACCTTC.